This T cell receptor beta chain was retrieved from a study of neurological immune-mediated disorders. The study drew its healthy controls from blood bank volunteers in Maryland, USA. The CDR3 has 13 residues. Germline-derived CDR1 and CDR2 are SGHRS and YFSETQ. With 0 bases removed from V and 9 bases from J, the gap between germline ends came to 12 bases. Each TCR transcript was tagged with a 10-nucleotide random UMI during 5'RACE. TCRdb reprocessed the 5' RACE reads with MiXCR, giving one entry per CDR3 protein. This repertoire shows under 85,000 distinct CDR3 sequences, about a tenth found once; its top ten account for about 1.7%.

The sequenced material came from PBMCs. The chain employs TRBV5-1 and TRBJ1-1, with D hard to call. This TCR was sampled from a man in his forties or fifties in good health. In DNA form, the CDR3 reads TGCGCCAGCAGCTTGGAGCAGGCAAATAAAGCTTTCTTT. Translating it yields CASSLEQANKAFF. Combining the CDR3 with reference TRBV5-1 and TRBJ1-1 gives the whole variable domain KAGVTQTPRYLIKTRGQQVTLSCSPISGHRSVSWYQQTPGQGLQFLFEYFSETQRNKGNFPGRFSGRQFSNSRSEMNVSTLELGDSALYLCASSLEQANKAFFGQGTRLTVV.